This T cell receptor beta chain was documented in a study of CD8 T cells in ankylosing spondylitis. Study-wide results and caveats: Roughly eight highly homologous variants made up a TCR beta motif that seemed to typify ankylosing spondylitis blood.

Trimming at V came to 4 bases and at J to 6 bases, leaving 5 bases not matched to a gene. The CDR3 consists of 15 residues. The germline gives CDR1 LNHDA, CDR2 SQIVND (reference sequence). The sample holds many counts of this clonotype. Its target is unknown. One entry per CDR3 protein results from TCRdb running MiXCR on the 5' RACE reads. In the table there are 150,000 to 200,000 distinct CDR3 sequences, 15% to 20% of which are singletons. The sequence was obtained from a male donor under 30 with ankylosing spondylitis or in good health (not recorded which). The V and J genes are TRBV19 and TRBJ2-1; 11 bases align to TRBD2. The sequencing input was blood, either unsorted or a sorted T cell fraction (not recorded which). The CDR3 DNA sequence: TGTGCCAGTAGTACTTTAGCGGGAGGGCCCAATGAGCAGTTCTTC. Its protein product is CASSTLAGGPNEQFF.